This entry concerns a single T cell receptor beta chain. Repertoires were generated with immunoSEQ multiplex PCR, while TCRdb's copy carries only in-frame clones and drops some. The sample includes 150,000 to 200,000 clones, approximately 80% of them seen just once. CDR1 LNHDA and CDR2 SQIVND come from the germline V gene (reference sequence). The CDR3 is 15 residues long. V dropped 6 bases and J dropped 5 bases, with 19 bases sitting between them. These data are taken from a study of blood T cell repertoires in COVID-19. The sequence was collected from a woman of 80 years or more with COVID-19, enrolled during active disease. The source material was peripheral blood. The chain uses TRBV19 and TRBJ1-1, with D possibly being TRBD1 (6 bases). This CDR3 reads CASRSQGSSKTEAFF. The DNA for the CDR3 is TGTGCCAGTAGGAGTCAGGGGAGTTCTAAGACTGAAGCTTTCTTT.